What follows describes a single T cell receptor (beta chain). The data derive from a study of blood T cell repertoires in COVID-19. On the study more broadly: The cDNA or gDNA used as material had been derived from T cells, B-cell-depleted T cells, or PBMCs.

Profiling relied on immunoSEQ multiplex PCR, and the TCRdb table lists in-frame clones only, not all of them. Of about 240,000 clones in the sample, around 88% were seen once. V gave up 4 bases and J gave up 3 bases; unmatched junction bases: 8. Germline V gene sequence: CDR1 MGHDK, CDR2 SYGVNS. The CDR3 loop spans 17 amino acids. The sequence was obtained from a woman in her thirties or forties with acute COVID-19. Input material: PBMCs or T cells enriched from blood (not recorded which). This chain connects TRBV25-1 to TRBJ2-4; 11 bases are a match to TRBD2. CDR3 sequence (DNA): TGTGCCAGCAGTGGAGGACTAGCGGGTTTGGACAAAAACATTCAGTACTTC. This encodes CASSGGLAGLDKNIQYF.